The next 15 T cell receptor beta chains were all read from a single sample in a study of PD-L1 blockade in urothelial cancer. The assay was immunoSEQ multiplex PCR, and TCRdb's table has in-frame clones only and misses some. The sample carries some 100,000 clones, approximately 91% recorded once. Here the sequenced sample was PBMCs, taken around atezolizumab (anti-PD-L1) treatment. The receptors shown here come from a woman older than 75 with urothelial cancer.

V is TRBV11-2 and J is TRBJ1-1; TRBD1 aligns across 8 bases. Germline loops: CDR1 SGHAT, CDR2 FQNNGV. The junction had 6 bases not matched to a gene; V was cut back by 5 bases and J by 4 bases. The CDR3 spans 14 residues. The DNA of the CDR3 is TGTGCCAGCAGCCCTACCGACAGGGGCACTGAAGCTTTCTTT. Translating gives CASSPTDRGTEAFF.

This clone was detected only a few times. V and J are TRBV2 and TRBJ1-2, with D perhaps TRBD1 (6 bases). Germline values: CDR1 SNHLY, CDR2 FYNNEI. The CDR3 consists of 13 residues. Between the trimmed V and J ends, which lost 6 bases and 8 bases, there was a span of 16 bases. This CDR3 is CASRGWTDEGYTF. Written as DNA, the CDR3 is TGTGCCAGCAGAGGTTGGACAGATGAAGGCTACACCTTC.

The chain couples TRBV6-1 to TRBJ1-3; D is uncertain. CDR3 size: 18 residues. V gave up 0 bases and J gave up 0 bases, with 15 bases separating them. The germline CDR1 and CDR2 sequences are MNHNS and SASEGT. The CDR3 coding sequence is TGTGCCAGCAGTGAAGCGCTATTAGGCGGCCGCTCTGGAAACACCATATATTTT. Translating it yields CASSEALLGGRSGNTIYF.

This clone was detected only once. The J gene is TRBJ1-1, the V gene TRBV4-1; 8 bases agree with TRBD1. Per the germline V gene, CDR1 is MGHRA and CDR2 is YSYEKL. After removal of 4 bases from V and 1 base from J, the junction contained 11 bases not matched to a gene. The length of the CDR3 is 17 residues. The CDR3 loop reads CASSLTRDRKWNTEAFF. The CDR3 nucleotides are TGCGCCAGCAGCCTTACCCGGGACAGGAAGTGGAACACTGAAGCTTTCTTT.

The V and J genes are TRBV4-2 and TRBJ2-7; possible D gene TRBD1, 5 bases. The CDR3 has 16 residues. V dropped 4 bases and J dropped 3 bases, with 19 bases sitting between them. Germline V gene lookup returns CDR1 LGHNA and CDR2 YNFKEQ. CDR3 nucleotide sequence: TGTGCCAGCAGCCCCCACGTGATAGGACAAAACTACGAGCAGTACTTC. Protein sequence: CASSPHVIGQNYEQYF.

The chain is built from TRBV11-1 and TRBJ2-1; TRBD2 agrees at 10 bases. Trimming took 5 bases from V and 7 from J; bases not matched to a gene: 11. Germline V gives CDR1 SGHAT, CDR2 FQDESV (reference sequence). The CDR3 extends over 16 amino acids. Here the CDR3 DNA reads TGTGCCAGCAGCCCCCCCAGCGGGAGGGCGGAGAATGAGCAGTTCTTC. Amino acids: CASSPPSGRAENEQFF. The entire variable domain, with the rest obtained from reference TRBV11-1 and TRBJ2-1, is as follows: EAEVAQSPRYKITEKSQAVAFWCDPISGHATLYWYRQILGQGPELLVQFQDESVVDDSQLPKDRFSAERLKGVDSTLKIQPAELGDSAMYLCASSPPSGRAENEQFFGPGTRLTVL.

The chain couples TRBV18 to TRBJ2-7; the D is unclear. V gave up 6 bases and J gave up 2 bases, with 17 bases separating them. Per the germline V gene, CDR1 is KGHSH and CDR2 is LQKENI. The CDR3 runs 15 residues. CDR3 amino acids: CASSPDTISPYEQYF. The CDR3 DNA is TGTGCCAGCTCCCCAGACACAATAAGCCCCTACGAGCAGTACTTC.

The CDR3: CATSRDQASGREQYF. CDR3 sequence (DNA): TGTGCCACCAGCAGAGATCAGGCTAGCGGGAGAGAGCAGTACTTC. V usage is TRBV15 and J usage is TRBJ2-7, with TRBD2 matching 10 bases. The junction had 6 bases not matched to a gene; V was cut back by 0 bases and J by 7 bases. The CDR3 has 15 amino acids. Germline CDR1 and CDR2: LNHNV and YYDKDF (reference sequence).

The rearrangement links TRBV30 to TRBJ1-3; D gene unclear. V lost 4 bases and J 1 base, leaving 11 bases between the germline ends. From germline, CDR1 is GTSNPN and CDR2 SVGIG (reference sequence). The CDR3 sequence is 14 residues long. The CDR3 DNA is TGTGCCTGGAACCCGGGAGTTTCTGGAAACACCATATATTTT. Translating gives CAWNPGVSGNTIYF.

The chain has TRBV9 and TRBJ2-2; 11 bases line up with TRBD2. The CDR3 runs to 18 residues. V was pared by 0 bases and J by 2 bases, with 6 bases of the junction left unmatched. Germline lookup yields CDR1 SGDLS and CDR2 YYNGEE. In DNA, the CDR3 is TGTGCCAGCAGCGTAGAAACTAGCGGGGGCCCCAACACCGGGGAGCTGTTTTTT. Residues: CASSVETSGGPNTGELFF.

Here the CDR3 DNA reads TGTGCCATCACGGGGGGGAAGGCTGGGGCCAACGTCCTGACTTTC. It specifies CAITGGKAGANVLTF. The V and J genes are TRBV6-1 and TRBJ2-6; 8 bases line up with TRBD2. Per germline, CDR1 MNHNS and CDR2 SASEGT. CDR3 length: 15 residues. The V and J ends lost 10 bases and 2 bases, in that order; junction bases with no gene match: 7.

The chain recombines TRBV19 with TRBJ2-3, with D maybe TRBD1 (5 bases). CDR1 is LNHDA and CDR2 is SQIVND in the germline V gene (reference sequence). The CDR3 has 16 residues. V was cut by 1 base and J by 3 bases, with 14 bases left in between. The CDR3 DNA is TGTGCCAGTAGTATAGGGCAGGGAAGGAATACAGATACGCAGTATTTT. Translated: CASSIGQGRNTDTQYF.

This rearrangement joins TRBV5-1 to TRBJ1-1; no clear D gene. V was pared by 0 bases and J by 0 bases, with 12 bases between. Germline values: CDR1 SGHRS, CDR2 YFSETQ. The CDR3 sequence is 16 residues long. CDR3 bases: TGCGCCAGCAGCTTGGCCAAGACGGGGATGAACACTGAAGCTTTCTTT. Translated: CASSLAKTGMNTEAFF.

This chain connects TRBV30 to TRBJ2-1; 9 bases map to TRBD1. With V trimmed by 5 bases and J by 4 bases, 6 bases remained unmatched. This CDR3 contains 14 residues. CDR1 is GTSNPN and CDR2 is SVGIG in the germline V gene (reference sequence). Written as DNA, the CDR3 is TGTGCCTGGGACCGGGACAGGGCATACAATGAGCAGTTCTTC. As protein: CAWDRDRAYNEQFF. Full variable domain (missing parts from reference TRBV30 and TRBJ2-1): SQTIHQWPATLVQPVGSPLSLECTVEGTSNPNLYWYRQAAGRGLQLLFYSVGIGQISSEVPQNLSASRPQDRQFILSSKKLLLSDSGFYLCAWDRDRAYNEQFFGPGTRLTVL.

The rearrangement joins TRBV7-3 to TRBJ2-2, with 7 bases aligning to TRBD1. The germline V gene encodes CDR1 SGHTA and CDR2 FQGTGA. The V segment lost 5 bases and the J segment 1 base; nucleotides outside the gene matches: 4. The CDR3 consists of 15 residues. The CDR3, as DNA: TGTGCCAGCAGCCCGGACAGGTTGAACACCGGGGAGCTGTTTTTT. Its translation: CASSPDRLNTGELFF.